This T cell receptor beta chain stems from a study of blood T cell repertoires in COVID-19 (dated by TCRdb to between 2020 and 2021). Regarding the study in general: The collaborator samples originated in the United States, Italy and Spain and spanned the acute and convalescent phases of COVID-19. The prospective study material was composed of cDNA or gDNA derived from T cells, B-cell-depleted T cells, or PBMCs. Deeply sampled blood TCRbeta repertoires from subjects exposed to, actively infected with, or recovered from COVID-19 were included in the dataset. A freely available public database, intended as a resource for researchers studying the immune response to SARS-CoV-2, is where the repertoires were released. The samples were drawn from two sources: the first 160 participants of the ongoing ImmuneRACE study, and fewer than 1,500 subjects contributed by 6 global collaborators. The sample metadata nearly always contained a de-identified subject ID, COVID-19 status, age in years and sex. HLA class I and class II types, where available, came from metadata supplied by the sample provider rather than from assay-based typing.

One collaborating source in Seattle enrolled patients while the patients were actively infected and followed the patients over time throughout the course of disease. Each collaborating institution followed its own protocols to collect whole blood in K2EDTA tubes. For TCRbeta analysis, collaborators shipped samples as frozen whole blood, isolated PBMCs, or DNA extracted from either of those sample types. TCRbeta CDR3 regions were amplified from genomic DNA by means of the immunoSEQ Assay, a bias-controlled multiplex PCR. Processing in the source paper ran as follows. Within the assay, amplification of reference gene primers was used to estimate how many nucleated cells each sample contained. To quantify the absolute abundance of each unique TCRbeta CDR3 rearrangement, sequence reads were collapsed and filtered. Productive Simpson clonality was computed per sample as the square root of Simpson's diversity index over productive rearrangements. The table comes from immuneACCESS by way of TCRdb, which keeps in-frame sequences with V and J called. Part of the clones is missing from these tables; in studies checked, under half for an unresolved V gene and the rest for unknown reasons. The DNA was the basis for D and trimming; V, J and clone size are from that table. Across this sample there are 250,000 to 300,000 clones, with 88% seen only once. The top ten clonotypes cover roughly a tenth of the sample.

Beyond this particular receptor, the publication reports: The quantity of clinical and demographic metadata differed by source and by participant and was supplied without curation.

CDR3 length: 11 amino acids, cysteine to phenylalanine. Only the CDR3 DNA stays, 33 bases, in frame from base 1. Between the V and J ends, shortened by 6 bases and 7 bases respectively, the junction contains 6 bases. CDR1 MNHEY and CDR2 SMNVEV were looked up in the germline V gene (reference sequence). As for this clone: Its antigen is still unknown. Per-base quality was not reported, and no clone a single base away is much larger than it.

Sequencing was done on a sample of peripheral blood. This TCR came from a woman in her 70s with COVID-19, enrolled during active disease. Here the chain combines TRBV27 and TRBJ1-4; the D gene identity is not certain. CDR3 loop: CASSPFEKLFF. The bases are TGTGCCAGCAGCCCCTTTGAAAAACTGTTTTTT.